Below, 11 T cell receptor beta chains from the same sample are listed, as sequenced in a study of identical twins (dated by TCRdb to the mid-2010s). Library preparation used 5' RACE. The listed sequencing device is Illumina HiSeq 2000. The raw public data were reprocessed by TCRdb itself: fastp quality trimming at Q25, MiXCR clonotype calling, in-frame beta chains only. CDR3 protein sequences are deduplicated, and each keeps its most common genes and DNA. A total of nearly 650,000 distinct CDR3 sequences appear in this sample, about 7% of them only once. Roughly 1.6% of the sample belongs to the ten largest clones. The same sample was also used in a study of yellow fever vaccine responses in identical twins.

The sample taken for sequencing was PBMCs. Receptors originate from a woman younger than 35 in good health.

Notes on this clonotype: A much bigger clone sits one base away, suggesting this may be a read error. The V call is TRBV10-3, the J call TRBJ2-1; 8 nucleotides line up with TRBD2. The germline gives CDR1 ENHRY, CDR2 SYGVKD. V shed 6 bases, J shed 5 bases, and the junction held 9 bases outside the gene matches. CDR3 length equals 15 residues. The CDR3 loop reads CAIRFRGLGNNEQFF. CDR3 in DNA: TGTGCCATCAGATTCCGGGGACTAGGGAACAATGAGCAGTTCTTC.

This clonotype was counted ten times or more. The chain has TRBV12-3 or TRBV12-4 and TRBJ1-2; possibly TRBD1 for D (5 bases). The CDR3 is made up of 12 amino acids. Trimming removed 10 bases from V and 5 bases from J, with 14 bases in between. The CDR3 loop is CAILGAKYGYTF. The CDR3 DNA reads TGTGCCATCCTCGGGGCGAAATATGGCTACACCTTC.

This clonotype was observed a handful of times. The chain uses TRBV11-2 and TRBJ2-1; 12 bases line up with TRBD2. The CDR3 extends over 16 amino acids. V lost 5 bases to trimming and J lost 9 bases; unmatched junction nucleotides: 11. The germline V gene encodes CDR1 SGHAT and CDR2 FQNNGV. In nucleotides, the CDR3 is TGTGCCAGCAGCGAAGGGACTAGCGGGCTCCTCGGTGAGCAGTTCTTC. It specifies CASSEGTSGLLGEQFF. Using reference TRBV11-2 and TRBJ2-1 for the parts outside the CDR3, the full variable domain is EAGVAQSPRYKIIEKRQSVAFWCNPISGHATLYWYQQILGQGPKLLIQFQNNGVVDDSQLPKDRFSAERLKGVDSTLKIQPAKLEDSAVYLCASSEGTSGLLGEQFFGPGTRLTVL.

The gene calls are TRBV24-1 and TRBJ2-2; possible D gene TRBD2, 5 bases. CDR1 is KGHDR and CDR2 is SFDVKD in the germline V gene. V was clipped by 6 bases and J by 1 base, with 8 bases between them. CDR3 length: 14 amino acids. The CDR3 DNA sequence: TGTGCCACCAGTCGGACTTGGAACACCGGGGAGCTGTTTTTT. Translated: CATSRTWNTGELFF.

The chain couples TRBV5-1 to TRBJ2-4; 8 nucleotides match TRBD1. V lost 3 bases and J lost 3; bases outside the gene matches: 5. Germline CDR1 is SGHRS and CDR2 is YFSETQ. The CDR3 extends over 15 amino acids. This CDR3 is CASSWTGTGKNIQYF. The CDR3 region has the DNA TGCGCCAGCAGCTGGACAGGGACAGGCAAAAACATTCAGTACTTC.

About this clonotype itself: A junction boundary mismatches the germline segment, possibly from a read error. The genes are TRBV12-3 or TRBV12-4 and TRBJ1-6; weak D call: TRBD1 (5 bases). The CDR3 consists of 15 residues. CDR3 sequence: CASRLDSYENSPLHF. CDR3 coding DNA: TGTGCCAGCAGGTTAGACAGCTATGAGAATTCACCCCTCCACTTT.

The sample holds many counts of this clonotype. The chain is built from TRBV5-1 and TRBJ2-7; D gene ambiguous. The CDR3 loop spans 12 amino acids. Germline values: CDR1 SGHRS, CDR2 YFSETQ. Trimming removed 0 bases from V and 6 bases from J, with 7 bases in between. The DNA for the CDR3 is TGCGCCAGCAGCTTGGAAGGGTCCGAGCAGTACTTC. Translation: CASSLEGSEQYF.

This clonotype has just a few counts. J is TRBJ2-2 and V is TRBV4-1, with no clear D. CDR3 length equals 9 residues. Trimming took off 8 bases at V and 13 bases at J, with 8 bases between the two ends. Germline CDR1 and CDR2: MGHRA and YSYEKL. The DNA for the CDR3 is TGCGCCAGCCTACCCCGGCTGTTTTTT. This translates into CASLPRLFF.

This clonotype occurred a few times. This chain uses TRBV5-1 with TRBJ2-1; D might be TRBD1 (6 bases). The CDR3 runs to 15 residues. Trimming took 1 base from V and 4 from J, leaving 12 bases between them. CDR1 and CDR2 from the germline V gene are SGHRS and YFSETQ. The CDR3 sequence is CASSLSGVRYNEQFF. The CDR3 bases are TGCGCCAGCAGCTTGTCAGGGGTCCGATACAATGAGCAGTTCTTC.

The chain uses TRBV5-6 and TRBJ2-7; a weak D match, TRBD1 (6 bases). Germline V gives CDR1 SGHDT, CDR2 YYEEEE. This CDR3 has 16 residues. The V end lost 4 bases, the J end lost 3 bases, and 20 bases lay between the germline ends. The CDR3 protein is CASSPPRQDSCYEQYV. The CDR3 bases are TGTGCCAGCAGCCCTCCTCGACAGGACTCTTGCTACGAGCAGTACGTC.

This clonotype has a handful of counts. This sequence joins TRBV7-9 and TRBJ2-7; D is possibly TRBD1 or TRBD2 (6 bases each). Trimming cost V 2 bases and J 5 bases, with 13 bases left between them. Germline V gene data show CDR1 as SEHNR and CDR2 as FQNEAQ (reference sequence). The CDR3 consists of 14 residues. In DNA form, the CDR3 reads TGTGCCAGCAGCTTAATAGGAGGGGGTGACGAGCAGTACGTC. It translates to CASSLIGGGDEQYV.